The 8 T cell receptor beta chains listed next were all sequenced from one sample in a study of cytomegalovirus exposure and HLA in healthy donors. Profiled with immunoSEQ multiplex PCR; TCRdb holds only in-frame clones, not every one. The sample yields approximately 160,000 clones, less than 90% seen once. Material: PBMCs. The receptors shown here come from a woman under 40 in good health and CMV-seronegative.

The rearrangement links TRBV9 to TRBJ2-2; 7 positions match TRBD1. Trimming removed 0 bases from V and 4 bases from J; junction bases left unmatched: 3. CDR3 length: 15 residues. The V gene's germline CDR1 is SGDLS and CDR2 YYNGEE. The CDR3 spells CASSVGGQTTGELFF. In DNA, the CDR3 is TGTGCCAGCAGCGTAGGGGGACAGACCACCGGGGAGCTGTTTTTT.

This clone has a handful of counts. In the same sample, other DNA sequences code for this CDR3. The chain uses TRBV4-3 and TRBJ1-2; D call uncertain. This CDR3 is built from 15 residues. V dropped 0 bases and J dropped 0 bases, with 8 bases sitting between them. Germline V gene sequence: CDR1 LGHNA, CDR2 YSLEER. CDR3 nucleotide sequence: TGCGCCAGCAGCCAAGATTCGGGCACTAACTATGGCTACACCTTC. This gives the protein CASSQDSGTNYGYTF.

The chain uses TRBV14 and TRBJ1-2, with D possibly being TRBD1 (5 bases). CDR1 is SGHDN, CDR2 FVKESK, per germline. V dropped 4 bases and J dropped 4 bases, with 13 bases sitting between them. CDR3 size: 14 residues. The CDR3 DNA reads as TGTGCCAGCAGCCGGGGGGGTTTGGGCTATGGCTACACCTTC. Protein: CASSRGGLGYGYTF.

The CDR3 loop reads CASTDRPNEKLFF. The CDR3 DNA sequence: TGTGCCAGTACGGACAGACCGAATGAAAAACTGTTTTTT. The chain has TRBV2 and TRBJ1-4; D is possibly TRBD1 (6 bases). V lost 9 bases, J lost 5 bases, and 13 bases lay in between. This CDR3 is 13 amino acids long. The germline gives CDR1 SNHLY, CDR2 FYNNEI.

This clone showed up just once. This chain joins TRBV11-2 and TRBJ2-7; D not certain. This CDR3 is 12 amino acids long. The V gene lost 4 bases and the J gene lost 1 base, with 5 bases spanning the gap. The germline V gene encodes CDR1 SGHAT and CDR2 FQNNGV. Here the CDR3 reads CASSSGSYEQYF. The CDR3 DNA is TGTGCCAGCAGCTCCGGATCCTACGAGCAGTACTTC. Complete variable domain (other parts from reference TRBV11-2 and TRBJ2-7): EAGVAQSPRYKIIEKRQSVAFWCNPISGHATLYWYQQILGQGPKLLIQFQNNGVVDDSQLPKDRFSAERLKGVDSTLKIQPAKLEDSAVYLCASSSGSYEQYFGPGTRLTVT.

The CDR3 DNA reads as TGTGCCAGCAATTCCAAAATGAACACTGAAGCTTTCTTT. Translated, it gives CASNSKMNTEAFF. The chain carries TRBV27 and TRBJ1-1, with D unclear. The CDR3 spans 13 residues. Trimming removed 7 bases at V and 0 bases at J, with 9 bases between. Germline CDR1 MNHEY, CDR2 SMNVEV (reference sequence).

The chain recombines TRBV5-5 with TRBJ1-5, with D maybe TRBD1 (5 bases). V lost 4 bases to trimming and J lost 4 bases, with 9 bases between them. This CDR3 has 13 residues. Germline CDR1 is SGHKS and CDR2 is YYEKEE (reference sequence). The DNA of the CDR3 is TGTGCCAGCAGCCGGGAGGGGAATCAGCCCCAGCATTTT. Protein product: CASSREGNQPQHF.

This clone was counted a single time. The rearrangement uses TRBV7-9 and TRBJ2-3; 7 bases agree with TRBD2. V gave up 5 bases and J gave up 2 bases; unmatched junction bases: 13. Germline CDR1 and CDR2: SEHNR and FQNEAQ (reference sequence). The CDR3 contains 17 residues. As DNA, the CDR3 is TGTGCCAGCAGCCCCGGAGGGCGGGAGATACCCACAGATACGCAGTATTTT. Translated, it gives CASSPGGREIPTDTQYF.